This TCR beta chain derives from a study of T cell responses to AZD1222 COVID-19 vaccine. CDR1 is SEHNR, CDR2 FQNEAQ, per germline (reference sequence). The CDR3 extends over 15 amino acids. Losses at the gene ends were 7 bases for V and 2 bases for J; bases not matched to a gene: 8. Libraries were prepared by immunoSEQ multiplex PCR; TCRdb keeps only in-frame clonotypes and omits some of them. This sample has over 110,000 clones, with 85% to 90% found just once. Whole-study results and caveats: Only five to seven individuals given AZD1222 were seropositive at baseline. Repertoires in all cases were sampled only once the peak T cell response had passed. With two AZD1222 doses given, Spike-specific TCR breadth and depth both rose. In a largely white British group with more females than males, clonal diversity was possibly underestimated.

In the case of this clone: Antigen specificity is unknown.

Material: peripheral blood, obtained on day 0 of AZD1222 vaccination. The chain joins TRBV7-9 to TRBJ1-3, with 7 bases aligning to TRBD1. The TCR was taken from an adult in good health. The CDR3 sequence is CASTMDRNPGNTIYF. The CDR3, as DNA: TGTGCCAGCACCATGGACAGGAATCCTGGAAACACCATATATTTT. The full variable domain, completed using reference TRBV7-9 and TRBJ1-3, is DTGVSQNPRHKITKRGQNVTFRCDPISEHNRLYWYRQTLGQGPEFLTYFQNEAQLEKSRLLSDRFSAERPKGSFSTLEIQRTEQGDSAMYLCASTMDRNPGNTIYFGEGSWLTVV.